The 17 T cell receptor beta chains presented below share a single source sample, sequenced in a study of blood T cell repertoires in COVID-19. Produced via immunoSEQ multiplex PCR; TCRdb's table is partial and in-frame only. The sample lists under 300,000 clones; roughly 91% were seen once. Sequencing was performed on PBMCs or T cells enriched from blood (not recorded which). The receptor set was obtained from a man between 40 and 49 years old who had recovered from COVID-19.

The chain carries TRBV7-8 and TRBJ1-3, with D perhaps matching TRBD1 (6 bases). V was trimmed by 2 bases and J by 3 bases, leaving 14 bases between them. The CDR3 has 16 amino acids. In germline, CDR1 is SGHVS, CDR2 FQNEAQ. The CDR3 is CASSLIQGFVGNTIYF. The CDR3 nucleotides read TGTGCCAGCAGCTTAATCCAGGGGTTCGTTGGAAACACCATATATTTT.

CDR3: CASSLVHQVGTEAFF. The CDR3 DNA is TGCGCCAGCAGCTTGGTTCACCAGGTGGGCACTGAAGCTTTCTTT. V and J are TRBV5-1 and TRBJ1-1; no clear D gene. This CDR3 has 15 amino acids. V was pared by 0 bases and J by 4 bases, with 13 bases between. CDR1 and CDR2 from the germline V gene are SGHRS and YFSETQ.

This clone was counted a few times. The CDR3 bases are TGTGCCAGTACCAACGGCCCGGGACAGGTCACTTCGAACACTGAAGCTTTCTTT. As protein: CASTNGPGQVTSNTEAFF. This chain uses TRBV19 with TRBJ1-1, with TRBD1 identical over 8 bases. Germline lookup yields CDR1 LNHDA and CDR2 SQIVND (reference sequence). Losses at the gene ends were 7 bases for V and 1 base for J; bases not matched to a gene: 17. The CDR3 is 18 residues long.

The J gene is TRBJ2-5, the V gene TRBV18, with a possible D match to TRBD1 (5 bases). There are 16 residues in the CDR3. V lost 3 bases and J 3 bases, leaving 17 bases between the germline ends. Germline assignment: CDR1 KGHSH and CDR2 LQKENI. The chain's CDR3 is CASSPQLSTEKETQYF. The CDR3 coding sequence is TGTGCCAGCTCACCCCAGCTTTCGACAGAAAAAGAGACCCAGTACTTC.

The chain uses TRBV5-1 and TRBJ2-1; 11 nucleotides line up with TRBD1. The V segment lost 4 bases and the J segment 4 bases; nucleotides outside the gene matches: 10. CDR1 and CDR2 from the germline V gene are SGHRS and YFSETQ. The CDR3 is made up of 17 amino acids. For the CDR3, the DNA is TGCGCCAGCAGCCCGGGAAGGACAGGGGGCTTGTACAATGAGCAGTTCTTC. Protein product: CASSPGRTGGLYNEQFF.

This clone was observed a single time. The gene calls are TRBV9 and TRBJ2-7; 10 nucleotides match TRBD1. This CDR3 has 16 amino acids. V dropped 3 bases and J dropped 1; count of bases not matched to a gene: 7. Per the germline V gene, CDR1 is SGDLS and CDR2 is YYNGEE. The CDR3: CASSATGQGPSYEQYF. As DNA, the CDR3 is TGTGCCAGCAGCGCCACGGGACAGGGGCCTTCCTACGAGCAGTACTTC.

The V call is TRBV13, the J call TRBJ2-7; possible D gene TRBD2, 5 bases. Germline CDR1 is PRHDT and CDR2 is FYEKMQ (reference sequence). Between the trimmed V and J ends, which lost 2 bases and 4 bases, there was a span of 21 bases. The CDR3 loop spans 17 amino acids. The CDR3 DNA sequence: TGTGCCAGCAGCTTAAGGGCATCCGCCTCCGGGGTATACGAGCAGTACTTC. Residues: CASSLRASASGVYEQYF.

The DNA of the CDR3 is TGTGCCAGCAGCGCCCGACAGGGTGAAGGCACTGAAGCTTTCTTT. It translates to CASSARQGEGTEAFF. This sequence joins TRBV11-3 and TRBJ1-1, with 7 bases that match TRBD1. The CDR3 consists of 15 residues. With 5 bases clipped from V and 4 bases from J, the junction kept 10 bases outside the gene matches. Per germline, CDR1 SGHNT and CDR2 YENEEA.

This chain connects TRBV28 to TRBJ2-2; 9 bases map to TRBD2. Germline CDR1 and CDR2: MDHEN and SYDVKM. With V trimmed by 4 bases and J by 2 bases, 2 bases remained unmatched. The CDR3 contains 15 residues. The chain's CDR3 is CASSYSGSNTGELFF. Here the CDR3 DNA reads TGTGCCAGCAGTTATAGCGGGAGTAACACCGGGGAGCTGTTTTTT. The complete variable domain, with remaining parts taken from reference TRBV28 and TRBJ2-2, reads DVKVTQSSRYLVKRTGEKVFLECVQDMDHENMFWYRQDPGLGLRLIYFSYDVKMKEKGDIPEGYSVSREKKERFSLILESASTNQTSMYLCASSYSGSNTGELFFGEGSRLTVL.

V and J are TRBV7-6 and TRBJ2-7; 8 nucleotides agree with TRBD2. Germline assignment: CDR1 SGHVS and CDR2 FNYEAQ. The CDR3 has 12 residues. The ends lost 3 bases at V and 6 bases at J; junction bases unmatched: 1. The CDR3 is CASSFGTSEQYF. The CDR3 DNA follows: TGTGCCAGCAGCTTCGGGACTAGCGAGCAGTACTTC.

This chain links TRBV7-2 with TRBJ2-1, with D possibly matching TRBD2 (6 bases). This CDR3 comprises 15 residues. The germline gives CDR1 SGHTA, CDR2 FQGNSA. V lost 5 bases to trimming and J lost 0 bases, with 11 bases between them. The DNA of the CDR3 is TGTGCCAGCAGCCCACGGGAGACCTCCTACAATGAGCAGTTCTTC. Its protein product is CASSPRETSYNEQFF.

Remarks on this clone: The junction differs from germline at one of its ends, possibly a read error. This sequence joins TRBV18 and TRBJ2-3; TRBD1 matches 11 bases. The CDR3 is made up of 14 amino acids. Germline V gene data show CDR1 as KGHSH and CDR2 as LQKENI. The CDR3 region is CASTPGQGADTQYF. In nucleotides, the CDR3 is TGTGCCAGCACACCGGGACAGGGGGCAGATACGCAGTATTTT.

The CDR3 region is CASSFPQGLNTEAFF. In nucleotides, the CDR3 is TGTGCCAGCAGCTTCCCTCAGGGGCTGAACACTGAAGCTTTCTTT. The chain combines TRBV5-4 with TRBJ1-1; D may be TRBD1 (6 bases). This CDR3 is built from 15 residues. V lost 2 bases and J lost 0, with 11 bases in between. In germline, CDR1 is SGHNT, CDR2 YYREEE (reference sequence). The full variable domain, rest sourced from reference TRBV5-4 and TRBJ1-1, is ETGVTQSPTHLIKTRGQQVTLRCSSQSGHNTVSWYQQALGQGPQFIFQYYREEENGRGNFPPRFSGLQFPNYSSELNVNALELDDSALYLCASSFPQGLNTEAFFGQGTRLTVV.

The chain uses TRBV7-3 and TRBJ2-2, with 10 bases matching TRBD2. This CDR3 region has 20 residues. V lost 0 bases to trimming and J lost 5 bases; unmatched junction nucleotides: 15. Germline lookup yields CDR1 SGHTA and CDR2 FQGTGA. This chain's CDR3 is CASSLTVLAGPSGSTGELFF. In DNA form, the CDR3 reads TGTGCCAGCAGCTTAACTGTACTAGCGGGACCTTCCGGGTCAACCGGGGAGCTGTTTTTT.

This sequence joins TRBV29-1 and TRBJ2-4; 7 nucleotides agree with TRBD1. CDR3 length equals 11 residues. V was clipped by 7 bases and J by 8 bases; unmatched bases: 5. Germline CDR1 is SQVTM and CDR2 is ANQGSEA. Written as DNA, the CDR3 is TGCAGCGGACAGGGTTCGGACATTCAGTACTTC. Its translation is CSGQGSDIQYF.

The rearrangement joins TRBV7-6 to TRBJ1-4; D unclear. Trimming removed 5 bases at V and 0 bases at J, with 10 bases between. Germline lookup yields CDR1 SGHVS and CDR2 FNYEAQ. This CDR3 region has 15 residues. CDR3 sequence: CASSPTSATNEKLFF. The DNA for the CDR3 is TGTGCCAGCAGCCCGACTAGTGCAACTAATGAAAAACTGTTTTTT.

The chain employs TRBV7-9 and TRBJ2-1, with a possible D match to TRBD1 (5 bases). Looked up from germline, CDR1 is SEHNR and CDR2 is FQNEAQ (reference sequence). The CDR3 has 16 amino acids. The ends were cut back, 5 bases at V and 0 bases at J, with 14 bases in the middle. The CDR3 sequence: CASSRSGLSSYNEQFF. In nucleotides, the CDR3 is TGTGCCAGCAGCAGATCAGGGTTAAGCTCCTACAATGAGCAGTTCTTC.